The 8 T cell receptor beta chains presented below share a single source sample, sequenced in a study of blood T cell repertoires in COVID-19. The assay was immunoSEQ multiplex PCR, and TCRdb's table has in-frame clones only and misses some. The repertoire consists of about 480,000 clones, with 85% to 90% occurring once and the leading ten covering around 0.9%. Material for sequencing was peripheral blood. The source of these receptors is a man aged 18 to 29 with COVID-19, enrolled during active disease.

CDR3 in amino acids: CASSKSRTGANVLTF. As DNA, the CDR3 is TGTGCCAGCAGCAAAAGCAGGACTGGGGCCAACGTCCTGACTTTC. V usage is TRBV3-1 (or the pseudogene TRBV3-2) and J usage is TRBJ2-6; the D is unclear. The V gene's germline CDR1 is LGHDT and CDR2 YNNKEL (reference sequence). The germline V and J ends were trimmed by 5 bases and 2 bases, with 10 bases remaining between them. The CDR3 is 15 amino acids.

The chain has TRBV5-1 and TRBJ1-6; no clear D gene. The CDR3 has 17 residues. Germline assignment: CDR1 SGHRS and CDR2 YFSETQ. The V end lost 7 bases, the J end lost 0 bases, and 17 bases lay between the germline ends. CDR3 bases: TGCGCCAGCTCCCACCCCGACGGGAGCTCCTATAATTCACCCCTCCACTTT. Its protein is CASSHPDGSSYNSPLHF.

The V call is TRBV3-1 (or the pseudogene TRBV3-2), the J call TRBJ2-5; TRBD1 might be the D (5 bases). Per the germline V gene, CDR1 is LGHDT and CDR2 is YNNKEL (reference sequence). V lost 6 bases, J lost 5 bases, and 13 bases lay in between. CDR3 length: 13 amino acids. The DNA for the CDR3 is TGTGCCAGCAGTGCAACAGGCTCCGAGACCCAGTACTTC. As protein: CASSATGSETQYF.

The CDR3 DNA reads as TGTGCCAGCAGCCCGTTAGGCGGGAGCCGGCATGAGCAGTTCTTC. This gives the protein CASSPLGGSRHEQFF. The V gene is TRBV11-2, the J gene TRBJ2-1, with 7 positions matching TRBD2. The CDR3 sequence is 15 residues long. Looked up from germline, CDR1 is SGHAT and CDR2 is FQNNGV. V lost 5 bases, J lost 8 bases, and 12 bases stayed unmatched.

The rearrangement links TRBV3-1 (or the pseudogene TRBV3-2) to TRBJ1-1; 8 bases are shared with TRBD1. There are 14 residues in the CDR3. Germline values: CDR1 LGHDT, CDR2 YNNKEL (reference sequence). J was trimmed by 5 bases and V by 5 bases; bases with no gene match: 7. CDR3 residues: CASSYSDRGTEAFF. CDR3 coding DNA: TGTGCCAGCAGCTATTCCGACAGGGGAACTGAAGCTTTCTTT.

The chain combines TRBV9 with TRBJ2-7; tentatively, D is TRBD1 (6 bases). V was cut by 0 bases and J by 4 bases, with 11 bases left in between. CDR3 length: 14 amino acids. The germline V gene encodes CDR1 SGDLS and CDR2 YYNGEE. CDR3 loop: CASSVGAGVYEQYF. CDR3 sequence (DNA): TGTGCCAGCAGCGTAGGGGCAGGGGTTTACGAGCAGTACTTC.

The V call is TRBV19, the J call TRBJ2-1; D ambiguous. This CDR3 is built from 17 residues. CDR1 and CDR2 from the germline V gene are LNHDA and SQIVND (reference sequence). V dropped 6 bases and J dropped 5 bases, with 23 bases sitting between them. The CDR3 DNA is TGTGCCAGTAGGTCACAAACCCGATTGCCCATCAACAATGAGCAGTTCTTC. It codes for CASRSQTRLPINNEQFF.

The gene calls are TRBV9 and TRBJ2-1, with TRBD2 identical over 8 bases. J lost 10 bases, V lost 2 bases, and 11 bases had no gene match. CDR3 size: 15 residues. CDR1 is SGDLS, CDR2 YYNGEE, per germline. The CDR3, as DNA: TGTGCCAGCAGCGTTCAGGGAGCGGGAGTGAAGGAGCAGTTCTTC. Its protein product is CASSVQGAGVKEQFF. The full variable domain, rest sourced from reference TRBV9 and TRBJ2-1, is DSGVTQTPKHLITATGQRVTLRCSPRSGDLSVYWYQQSLDQGLQFLIQYYNGEERAKGNILERFSAQQFPDLHSELNLSSLELGDSALYFCASSVQGAGVKEQFFGPGTRLTVL.